The present T cell receptor (beta chain) was sequenced within a study of blood T cell repertoires in COVID-19 (dated by TCRdb to 2020 to 2021). About the study as a whole: The collaborator samples originated in the United States, Italy and Spain and spanned the acute and convalescent phases of COVID-19. The prospective study material was composed of cDNA or gDNA derived from T cells, B-cell-depleted T cells, or PBMCs. Subjects who had been exposed to COVID-19, were actively infected with it, or had recovered from it provided the deeply sampled blood TCRbeta repertoires that made up the dataset. A freely available public database, intended as a resource for researchers studying the immune response to SARS-CoV-2, is where the repertoires were released. The samples were drawn from the first 160 participants of the ongoing ImmuneRACE study and from roughly 1,300 subjects provided by 6 global collaborators. The sample metadata nearly always contained a de-identified subject ID, COVID-19 status, age in years and sex. Where available, HLA class I and class II types were obtained from metadata supplied by the sample provider rather than from assay-based typing.

In the prospective study, participants were about 18 to 95 years old, resided in about two dozen geographic areas of the United States, and were enrolled through a virtual design. In the prospective study, cohorts were assigned on the basis of participant-reported clinical history obtained from a screening survey and a study questionnaire. For ImmuneRACE Cohort 3, a participant was defined as recovered based on two consecutive negative NP/OP PCR tests, clearance by a healthcare professional, or resolution of symptoms. Mobile phlebotomists in the prospective study collected whole blood, serum and a nasopharyngeal or oropharyngeal swab from every participant. Additional blood draws and questionnaires over an approximately two-month period could optionally be provided by prospective study participants. Blood samples from the prospective study were shipped frozen or at room temperature prior to DNA extraction.

What the study reported, not specific to this receptor: How much clinical and demographic metadata was included differed by source and by participant, and the metadata was provided uncurated.

Relative to germline, V is 3 bases shorter and J is 8 bases shorter, with 13 bases between their ends. Including cysteine and phenylalanine, the CDR3 has 13 amino acids. The DNA shown is the 39-base CDR3, in frame from base 1. The germline V gene gives CDR1 as MNHEY and CDR2 as SVGAGI. TCRbeta CDR3 regions were amplified from genomic DNA using the immunoSEQ Assay, a bias-controlled multiplex PCR. In the original analysis: The number of nucleated cells in each sample was estimated from the amplification of reference gene primers within the assay. Sequence reads were collapsed and filtered to measure the absolute abundance of every unique TCRbeta CDR3 rearrangement. For each sample, productive Simpson clonality was calculated by taking the square root of Simpson's diversity index across productive rearrangements. In its TCRdb copy, this immuneACCESS table keeps in-frame sequences only and misses some clones. Where compared with another copy, unresolved V genes explain less than half of these, and the others have no known cause. V and J calls plus clone size are reproduced from that table; the DNA served to infer D and trimming. The sample records around 200,000 clones, 75% to 90% of which are singletons. The ten biggest clones cover 6.2% of the sample.

For this clone: The antigen this receptor binds is unknown. No much larger clone is present one base from it, and per-base qualities are unavailable.

The specimen sequenced was PBMCs or T cells enriched from blood (not recorded which). The sequence derives from a man aged 35-49 years who had recovered from COVID-19. This chain joins TRBV6-5 to TRBJ1-2; TRBD1 is a possible D gene, resting on 5 matching bases. The CDR3 here reads CASSYDRGSGYTF. The DNA sequence is given as TGTGCCAGCAGTTATGATCGGGGGAGCGGCTACACCTTC.